The source of this T cell receptor (beta chain) is a study of vaccination and CD4 T cells after COVID-19. Study-level background: The stimulus for the cells was overlapping spike peptides derived from SARS-CoV-2, HCoV-NL63, HCoV-OC43 and HCoV-229E.

The Oncomine TCR Beta short-read assay sequenced DNA from cultured CD4+ T cells. It was from cultured CD4+ T cells that genomic DNA was extracted. TCRdb independently ran MiXCR on the PCR reads; one entry per CDR3 protein. The sample gives thousands of distinct CDR3 sequences, roughly 27% of which show up once; around a quarter is in the top ten. On this clonotype itself: The antigen remains unidentified.

The CDR3 has 12 residues. V lost 4 bases to trimming and J lost 12 bases; unmatched junction nucleotides: 6. Germline V lookup: CDR1 SGHDT, CDR2 YYEEEE. Treatment in this sample: roughly 11-day PBMC culture with coronavirus spike peptide pools or control peptides (ViraFEST assay). It was before the COVID-19 pandemic (2011-2018) that the unexposed donor's CD4+ T cells were collected. Expanded clonotypes were found by TCR sequencing after peptide-pool stimulation (ViraFEST). The source is a human donor in good health. The rearrangement links TRBV5-6 to TRBJ1-2; 10 bases fit TRBD1. What was sequenced was CD4+ T cells from blood, cultured in vitro. The CDR3 here is CASSIRQGADTF. The CDR3 DNA follows: TGTGCCAGCAGCATTAGACAGGGGGCAGACACCTTC. Full variable domain (outside the CDR3, taken from reference TRBV5-6 and TRBJ1-2): DAGVTQSPTHLIKTRGQQVTLRCSPKSGHDTVSWYQQALGQGPQFIFQYYEEEERQRGNFPDRFSGHQFPNYSSELNVNALLLGDSALYLCASSIRQGADTFGSGTRLTVV.